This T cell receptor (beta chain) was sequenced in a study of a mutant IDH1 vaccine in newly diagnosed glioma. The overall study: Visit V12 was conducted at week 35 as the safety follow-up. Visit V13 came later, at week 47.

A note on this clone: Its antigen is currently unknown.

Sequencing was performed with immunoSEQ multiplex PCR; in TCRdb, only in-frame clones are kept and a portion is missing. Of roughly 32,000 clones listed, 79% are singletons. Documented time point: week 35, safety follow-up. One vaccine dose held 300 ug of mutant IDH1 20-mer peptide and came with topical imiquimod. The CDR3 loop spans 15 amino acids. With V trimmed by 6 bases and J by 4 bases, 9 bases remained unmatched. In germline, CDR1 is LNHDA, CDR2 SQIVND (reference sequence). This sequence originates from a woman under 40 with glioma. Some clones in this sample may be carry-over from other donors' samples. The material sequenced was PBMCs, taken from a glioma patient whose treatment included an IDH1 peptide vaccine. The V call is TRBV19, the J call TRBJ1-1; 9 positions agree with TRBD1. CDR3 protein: CASSRDREGSTEAFF. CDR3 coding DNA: TGTGCCAGTAGCCGGGACAGGGAGGGGAGCACTGAAGCTTTCTTT.